Below, 18 T cell receptor beta chains from the same sample are listed, as sequenced in a study of T cell changes during pregnancy in multiple sclerosis. TCRdb's table, derived via immunoSEQ multiplex PCR, lists solely in-frame clones and lacks some. This sample has 50,000 to 70,000 clones, with around 90% found just once. The sequencing used CD8+ T cells from peripheral blood mononuclear cells, collected before pregnancy. These receptors originate from a female donor with multiple sclerosis, enrolled in a pregnancy study.

V is TRBV6-5 and J is TRBJ1-3; 7 bases line up with TRBD1. CDR1 and CDR2 from the germline V gene are MNHEY and SVGAGI. The trim removed 0 bases at V and 8 bases at J, leaving 7 bases unmatched. The CDR3 sequence is 15 residues long. Written as DNA, the CDR3 is TGTGCCAGCAGTTACTCCCGGGACAGTGCGGACACCATATATTTT. Its protein product is CASSYSRDSADTIYF.

The V call is TRBV6-5, the J call TRBJ2-1, with 9 bases matching TRBD1. Germline trimming cut 6 bases from V and 1 base from J; bases unmatched to any gene: 4. CDR1 and CDR2 from the germline V gene are MNHEY and SVGAGI. This CDR3 spans 15 amino acids. CDR3 amino acids: CASSMTGGSYNEQFF. For the CDR3, the DNA is TGTGCCAGCAGCATGACAGGGGGGTCCTACAATGAGCAGTTCTTC.

This sequence joins TRBV9 and TRBJ2-3; TRBD2 matches at 7 bases. The CDR3 has 15 amino acids. V lost 1 base to trimming and J lost 2 bases; unmatched junction nucleotides: 4. The germline V gene encodes CDR1 SGDLS and CDR2 YYNGEE. The CDR3: CASSVSGGLTDTQYF. CDR3 DNA sequence: TGTGCCAGCAGCGTATCGGGGGGTCTCACAGATACGCAGTATTTT.

This chain joins TRBV2 and TRBJ1-1; the match to TRBD1 covers 7 bases. CDR1 is SNHLY and CDR2 is FYNNEI in the germline V gene. V gave up 6 bases and J gave up 0 bases; unmatched junction bases: 4. The CDR3 runs to 14 residues. CDR3 in DNA: TGTGCCAGCAGACCTACAGGGGTGAACACTGAAGCTTTCTTT. This translates into CASRPTGVNTEAFF.

The V and J genes are TRBV4-1 and TRBJ1-1, with TRBD1 identical over 8 bases. Trimming took 1 base from V and 2 from J; bases not matched to a gene: 6. Germline V CDR1 and CDR2: MGHRA, YSYEKL. The CDR3 is 16 residues long. The CDR3 DNA follows: TGCGCCAGCAGCCAAGCTGACAGGGGAAAAAACACTGAAGCTTTCTTT. This sequence encodes CASSQADRGKNTEAFF.

The chain links TRBV7-6 to TRBJ2-7; the match to TRBD1 covers 8 bases. V shed 5 bases, J shed 5 bases, and the junction held 14 bases outside the gene matches. Germline V gene lookup returns CDR1 SGHVS and CDR2 FNYEAQ. CDR3 length: 16 amino acids. This chain's CDR3 is CASSARQGTVGDEQYF. DNA of the CDR3: TGTGCCAGCAGCGCCCGACAGGGGACAGTGGGAGACGAGCAGTACTTC.

This rearrangement joins TRBV4-2 to TRBJ2-6; 13 nucleotides line up with TRBD2. V dropped 1 base and J dropped 2; count of bases not matched to a gene: 2. CDR1 is LGHNA and CDR2 is YNFKEQ in the germline V gene. The CDR3 sequence is 18 residues long. CDR3 bases: TGTGCCAGCAGCCAAGTAACTAGCGGGGGGGCTGGGGCCAACGTCCTGACTTTC. This gives the protein CASSQVTSGGAGANVLTF.

CDR3 loop: CASSVGGTGLLWGYTF. CDR3 sequence (DNA): TGTGCCAGCAGCGTAGGGGGGACAGGGCTGCTCTGGGGCTACACCTTC. The V gene is TRBV9, the J gene TRBJ1-2; 9 bases are a match to TRBD1. Germline CDR1 reads SGDLS; CDR2 reads YYNGEE. This CDR3 spans 16 amino acids. The J segment lost 8 bases and the V segment lost 0 bases, leaving 11 bases of the junction unmatched.

The rearrangement uses TRBV6-5 and TRBJ2-5, with D perhaps matching TRBD2 (6 bases). The end of the DNA is better explained by TRBJ2-7, so the J call may be wrong. From germline, CDR1 is MNHEY and CDR2 SVGAGI. CDR3 length equals 13 residues. The CDR3 spells CASTPGRSYEQYF. The CDR3 DNA sequence: TGTGCCAGCACCCCGGGGAGGTCCTACGAGCAGTACTTC.

The V gene is TRBV27, the J gene TRBJ2-7, with 10 bases matching TRBD1. The CDR3 runs to 16 residues. After removal of 0 bases from V and 3 bases from J, the junction contained 5 bases not matched to a gene. Germline assignment: CDR1 MNHEY and CDR2 SMNVEV (reference sequence). The CDR3 loop is CASSLSSGTGVYEQYF. CDR3 coding DNA: TGTGCCAGCAGTTTATCCTCCGGGACAGGGGTCTACGAGCAGTACTTC.

V usage is TRBV10-3 and J usage is TRBJ1-4, with TRBD1 matching 9 bases. J gave up 11 bases and V 8 bases, and 3 bases lay outside the gene matches. Germline V CDR1 and CDR2: ENHRY, SYGVKD. CDR3 size: 11 residues. For the CDR3, the DNA is TGTGCCATCGGGGACAGGGCCAAACTGTTTTTT. Amino acid sequence: CAIGDRAKLFF.

The V and J genes are TRBV10-3 and TRBJ2-5, with 9 bases that match TRBD2. Judging by the DNA end, TRBJ2-7 fits better; the J call may be wrong. Germline V gene sequence: CDR1 ENHRY, CDR2 SYGVKD. CDR3 length: 16 residues. CDR3 in DNA: TGTGCCATTCGTGTGCGGGGGGGCGGGGCGTTTTCCGAGCAGTACTTC. Protein product: CAIRVRGGGAFSEQYF.

The chain is built from TRBV5-1 and TRBJ2-3, with TRBD1 as a possible D gene (5 bases). Germline-derived CDR1 and CDR2 are SGHRS and YFSETQ. There are 16 residues in the CDR3. V was trimmed by 2 bases and J by 6 bases, leaving 19 bases between them. The CDR3 DNA reads as TGCGCCAGCAGCTTAGGACACTCATCTTACCAGGATACGCAGTATTTT. This gives the protein CASSLGHSSYQDTQYF.

This CDR3 is CASSMSGGGSYGYTF. The CDR3 DNA is TGTGCCAGTAGTATGTCGGGGGGAGGCTCCTATGGCTACACCTTC. The chain couples TRBV19 to TRBJ1-2; D possibly corresponds to TRBD1 (5 bases). The germline V gene has CDR1 LNHDA and CDR2 SQIVND (reference sequence). The CDR3 runs 15 residues. V gave up 3 bases and J gave up 4 bases, with 15 bases separating them.

CDR3 residues: CASSISSTDTQYF. As DNA, the CDR3 is TGCGCCAGCAGCATATCCAGCACAGATACGCAGTATTTT. The chain couples TRBV5-1 to TRBJ2-3; D unresolved. The germline V and J ends were trimmed by 4 bases and 0 bases, with 6 bases remaining between them. CDR1 and CDR2 from the germline V gene are SGHRS and YFSETQ. The CDR3 totals 13 residues.

The gene calls are TRBV11-2 and TRBJ1-4, with D tentatively TRBD1 (5 bases). The V gene's germline CDR1 is SGHAT and CDR2 FQNNGV. V was cut by 3 bases and J by 0 bases, with 8 bases left in between. This CDR3 contains 15 residues. The chain's CDR3 is CASSFRQTTNEKLFF. The CDR3 bases are TGTGCCAGCAGCTTTCGACAGACAACTAATGAAAAACTGTTTTTT.

This chain uses TRBV18 with TRBJ2-7; tentative D call: TRBD1 (6 bases). V lost 4 bases to trimming and J lost 3 bases, with 10 bases between them. CDR3 size: 13 residues. The germline gives CDR1 KGHSH, CDR2 LQKENI. This CDR3 reads CASSLSGVYEQYF. The CDR3 DNA follows: TGTGCCAGCTCACTGTCAGGGGTCTACGAGCAGTACTTC.

This clone was seen only once. This chain joins TRBV11-2 and TRBJ2-5, with TRBD1 as a possible D gene (5 bases). V gave up 2 bases and J gave up 5 bases, with 9 bases separating them. The CDR3 extends over 13 amino acids. Germline-derived CDR1 and CDR2 are SGHAT and FQNNGV. The CDR3 region has the DNA TGTGCCAGCAGCTTACCAGGGTTCGAGACCCAGTACTTC. Protein: CASSLPGFETQYF.